The 2 T cell receptor beta chains reported below all come from one sample, sequenced in a study of blood T cells in healthy people across ages. Alongside a J-beta primer mix, a sample-barcoded 5' primer served in a second PCR lasting 7 to 11 cycles. TCRdb itself ran the 5' RACE reads through MiXCR, one entry per CDR3 protein. The repertoire includes some 560,000 distinct CDR3 sequences, approximately 26% of them detected once, and approximately 3.6% sits in the top ten. This sample also appeared in a second study, on T cells of mothers and their children.

Sequencing input: blood. Source of these receptors: a boy between 2 and 10 years old in good health.

The chain links TRBV29-1 to TRBJ2-1, with 7 bases aligning to TRBD1. Trimming at V came to 6 bases and at J to 10 bases, leaving 9 bases not matched to a gene. Germline loops: CDR1 SQVTM, CDR2 ANQGSEA. CDR3 length: 12 residues. The CDR3 nucleotides read TGCAGCGTGGCCGCACAGGGGATCGAGCAGTTCTTC. It is translated as CSVAAQGIEQFF.

This sequence joins TRBV2 and TRBJ2-1; D gene unclear. This CDR3 comprises 15 residues. The germline CDR1 and CDR2 sequences are SNHLY and FYNNEI. V was clipped by 4 bases and J by 2 bases, with 12 bases between them. This CDR3 reads CASSVRVSTYNEQFF. The CDR3 DNA is TGTGCCAGCAGTGTACGGGTTAGCACCTACAATGAGCAGTTCTTC.